The next 28 T cell receptor beta chains were all read from a single sample in a study of T and B cells in COVID-19 patients. Blood genomic DNA input for TRB amplification was roughly 250-500 ng. Multiplex PCR with BIOMED2 TRB-A/B primer pools amplified TRB rearrangements. MiXCR was run by TCRdb on the multiplex PCR reads, yielding one entry per CDR3 protein. The data contain over a thousand distinct CDR3 sequences, approximately 25% of them seen just once; the ten biggest clones take up about two thirds. Source material: blood. The receptor set was obtained from a human donor with active COVID-19.

By share, this clonotype ranks as medium-sized. This sequence joins TRBV19 and TRBJ2-3; D may match TRBD1 or TRBD2 (6 bases each). Looked up from germline, CDR1 is LNHDA and CDR2 is SQIVND (reference sequence). The V end lost 10 bases, the J end lost 2 bases, and 28 bases lay between the germline ends. The CDR3 covers 18 residues. CDR3: CAIRRQARDFYLTDTQYF. The CDR3 nucleotides are TGTGCCATCCGCCGACAGGCTCGGGACTTCTACCTCACAGATACGCAGTATTTT.

This clonotype was recorded once. V is TRBV12-3 or TRBV12-4 and J is TRBJ1-1; 10 bases align to TRBD1. With V trimmed by 5 bases and J by 4 bases, 7 bases remained unmatched. The CDR3 is 15 residues long. CDR3 amino acids: CASSAPRTGGTEAFF. CDR3 bases: TGTGCCAGCAGTGCCCCCCGGACAGGGGGCACTGAAGCTTTCTTT.

In regard to this clonotype: Being one base from a much bigger clone, this may be a read error. The chain employs TRBV27 and TRBJ2-2; D possibly corresponds to TRBD2 (5 bases). The CDR3 has 16 residues. Germline V CDR1 and CDR2: MNHEY, SMNVEV (reference sequence). In DNA, the CDR3 is TGTGCCAGCAGTTTTGGCGCCAGATGGAACACCGGGGAGATGTTTTTT. This sequence encodes CASSFGARWNTGEMFF.

This clonotype is classed as medium-sized. The chain joins TRBV27 to TRBJ2-1; 11 positions match TRBD2. The CDR3 covers 15 residues. Germline trimming cut 5 bases from V and 9 bases from J; bases unmatched to any gene: 9. Per germline, CDR1 MNHEY and CDR2 SMNVEV (reference sequence). The CDR3 DNA reads TGTGCCAGCAGTCCGGGGGGTAGCGGGAGGGGTGAGCAGTTCTTC. It translates to CASSPGGSGRGEQFF.

This CDR3 is CSKRRSTDTQYF. The CDR3 coding sequence is TGCAGCAAGCGGAGAAGCACAGATACGCAGTATTTT. V and J are TRBV20-1 and TRBJ2-3; maybe TRBD2 (5 bases). This CDR3 has 12 residues. Germline CDR1 reads DFQATT; CDR2 reads SNEGSKA (reference sequence).

By its share, this clonotype is medium-sized. This chain uses TRBV6-5 with TRBJ2-1, with unresolved D. This CDR3 comprises 12 residues. The germline V gene encodes CDR1 MNHEY and CDR2 SVGAGI. V gave up 0 bases and J gave up 7 bases, with 4 bases separating them. CDR3 in amino acids: CASSYSGNEQFF. The CDR3 coding sequence is TGTGCCAGCAGTTACTCGGGAAATGAGCAGTTCTTC.

This chain joins TRBV4-3 and TRBJ2-7, with 9 bases aligning to TRBD2. Per germline, CDR1 LGHNA and CDR2 YSLEER. CDR3 length: 15 amino acids. Trimming cost V 0 bases and J 6 bases; bases outside gene matches: 6. CDR3 sequence (DNA): TGCGCCAGCAGCCAAGATGTAGCGGGAGCCCTCGAGCAGTACTTC. Protein sequence: CASSQDVAGALEQYF.

Comment on this clonotype: Since a much larger clone is just one base distant, this may be a read error. The chain couples TRBV10-3 to TRBJ2-5; TRBD2 aligns across 11 bases. Trimming removed 4 bases from V and 7 bases from J; junction bases left unmatched: 14. This CDR3 is built from 17 residues. The germline gives CDR1 ENHRY, CDR2 SYGVKD. CDR3: CAISGPPTSGREGTQYF. Written as DNA, the CDR3 is TGTGCCATCAGTGGCCCTCCCACTAGCGGGAGAGAAGGGACCCAGTACTTC.

Notes on this clonotype: An end of the junction differs from the germline gene, which may be a read error. The chain is built from TRBV4-2 and TRBJ1-3; TRBD1 might be the D (6 bases). Per germline, CDR1 LGHNA and CDR2 YNFKEQ. CDR3 length: 14 amino acids. The CDR3 protein is CASSQAGVRNTIYF. The CDR3 region has the DNA TGCGCCAGCAGCCAAGCAGGGGTGAGAAACACCATATATTTT.

This clonotype is classed as medium-sized (0.01 to 0.1%). J is TRBJ2-7 and V is TRBV5-6; 8 nucleotides agree with TRBD1. The length of the CDR3 is 15 residues. Germline trimming cut 0 bases from V and 1 base from J; bases unmatched to any gene: 3. CDR1 is SGHDT and CDR2 is YYEEEE in the germline V gene. The CDR3 is CASSLGTGYSYEQYF. The CDR3 DNA reads TGTGCCAGCAGCTTGGGGACAGGGTATTCCTACGAGCAGTACTTC.

This clonotype occurred a few times. The V gene is TRBV19, the J gene TRBJ1-4, with D tentatively TRBD1 (5 bases). Germline loops: CDR1 LNHDA, CDR2 SQIVND (reference sequence). Trimming cost V 4 bases and J 0 bases, with 12 bases left between them. CDR3 size: 16 residues. The CDR3 sequence is CASSTTGHATNEKLFF. In nucleotides, the CDR3 is TGTGCCAGTAGTACCACCGGACATGCAACTAATGAAAAACTGTTTTTT.

By share, this clonotype counts as medium-sized. This chain connects TRBV11-1 to TRBJ2-2, with D perhaps TRBD2 (5 bases). V lost 5 bases and J lost 4, with 14 bases in between. This CDR3 has 15 amino acids. Germline V gene data show CDR1 as SGHAT and CDR2 as FQDESV (reference sequence). CDR3 sequence (DNA): TGTGCCAGCAGCCGAGAAGTGGGAGTCACCGGGGAGCTGTTTTTT. Its translation is CASSREVGVTGELFF.

J is TRBJ2-6 and V is TRBV19; TRBD2 matches 11 bases. V dropped 4 bases and J dropped 4; count of bases not matched to a gene: 6. Looked up from germline, CDR1 is LNHDA and CDR2 is SQIVND (reference sequence). CDR3 size: 17 residues. The CDR3 loop reads CASSTLAGVSGANVLTF. In nucleotides, the CDR3 is TGTGCCAGTAGTACACTAGCGGGAGTCTCGGGGGCCAACGTCCTGACTTTC.

By frequency in the sample, this clonotype is medium-sized. V usage is TRBV27 and J usage is TRBJ2-1; 11 bases match TRBD2. The CDR3 loop spans 15 amino acids. J gave up 9 bases and V 3 bases, and 7 bases lay outside the gene matches. Germline CDR1 MNHEY, CDR2 SMNVEV (reference sequence). The CDR3 DNA sequence: TGTGCCAGCAGTTTGTATAGCGGGAGGGCCGGTGAGCAGTTCTTC. This gives the protein CASSLYSGRAGEQFF.

By share, this clonotype counts as medium-sized. The chain is built from TRBV29-1 and TRBJ2-5; 9 bases are a match to TRBD1. With 5 bases clipped from V and 6 bases from J, the junction kept 22 bases outside the gene matches. The CDR3 sequence is 18 residues long. Looked up from germline, CDR1 is SQVTM and CDR2 is ANQGSEA. The CDR3 loop is CSVRSRRDRAPFAQTQYF. For the CDR3, the DNA is TGCAGCGTTAGATCCCGCCGGGACAGGGCTCCTTTTGCCCAGACCCAGTACTTC. The full variable domain, its missing parts supplied by reference TRBV29-1 and TRBJ2-5, is SAVISQKPSRDICQRGTSLTIQCQVDSQVTMMFWYRQQPGQSLTLIATANQGSEATYESGFVIDKFPISRPNLTFSTLTVSNMSPEDSSIYLCSVRSRRDRAPFAQTQYFGPGTRLLVL.

The rearrangement links TRBV20-1 to TRBJ1-3; D remains ambiguous. This CDR3 comprises 13 residues. Trimming shortened V by 6 bases and J by 1 base, and 10 bases separated the two germline ends. The germline V gene encodes CDR1 DFQATT and CDR2 SNEGSKA (reference sequence). In DNA, the CDR3 is TGCAGTGCGCCCCATGGGTCTGGAAACACCATATATTTT. Encoded protein: CSAPHGSGNTIYF.

This clonotype was found a few times. This chain links TRBV5-1 with TRBJ1-6, with D perhaps TRBD1 (5 bases). CDR1 is SGHRS, CDR2 YFSETQ, per germline. Between the trimmed V and J ends, which lost 4 bases and 8 bases, there was a span of 22 bases. This CDR3 region has 17 residues. The CDR3 here is CASSPAGGRGIDSPLHF. The CDR3 DNA reads as TGCGCCAGCAGCCCGGCGGGAGGACGGGGGATCGATTCACCCCTCCACTTT.

This clonotype was detected only a few times. The chain couples TRBV6-5 to TRBJ1-2, with D maybe TRBD1 (6 bases). This CDR3 comprises 12 residues. CDR1 is MNHEY and CDR2 is SVGAGI in the germline V gene. V was shortened by 7 bases and J by 7 bases, with 13 bases between the two germline ends. The CDR3 loop is CASKQGRGGYTF. The CDR3 DNA sequence: TGTGCCAGCAAACAGGGTAGGGGTGGCTACACCTTC.

V and J are TRBV6-5 and TRBJ2-5, with 8 positions matching TRBD2. The CDR3 is 15 residues long. V dropped 6 bases and J dropped 5; count of bases not matched to a gene: 11. Germline assignment: CDR1 MNHEY and CDR2 SVGAGI. Here the CDR3 DNA reads TGTGCCAGCAGCTCTGCGGGGGGAGGAGGGGAGACCCAGTACTTC. It encodes CASSSAGGGGETQYF.

By proportion, this clonotype is medium-sized. The rearrangement joins TRBV18 to TRBJ2-5; D gene uncertain. CDR1 is KGHSH and CDR2 is LQKENI in the germline V gene. This CDR3 comprises 12 residues. Trimming took off 3 bases at V and 1 base at J, with 3 bases between the two ends. The CDR3 region is CASSPVQETQYF. DNA for the CDR3: TGTGCCAGCTCACCTGTCCAAGAGACCCAGTACTTC.

By share, this clonotype ranks as medium-sized. The CDR3 loop is CSAREEGGSYNEQFF. Here the CDR3 DNA reads TGCAGTGCTAGAGAGGAGGGGGGCTCCTACAATGAGCAGTTCTTC. The chain links TRBV20-1 to TRBJ2-1; D is possibly TRBD1 or TRBD2 (6 bases each). V was pared by 0 bases and J by 0 bases, with 9 bases between. The CDR3 runs 15 residues. Germline-derived CDR1 and CDR2 are DFQATT and SNEGSKA (reference sequence).

The chain carries TRBV12-3 or TRBV12-4 and TRBJ1-1; a weak D match, TRBD1 (6 bases). With 7 bases removed from V and 6 bases from J, the gap between germline ends came to 18 bases. The CDR3 spans 14 residues. The CDR3 bases are TGTGCCAGCACCTACGATCCAGGGGATCCTGAAGCTTTCTTT. Its translation is CASTYDPGDPEAFF.

By sample share, this clonotype is hyperexpanded. V and J are TRBV19 and TRBJ2-5; D is perhaps TRBD1 or TRBD2 (5 bases each). Trimming removed 10 bases at V and 1 base at J, with 13 bases between. This CDR3 comprises 13 residues. The germline V gene encodes CDR1 LNHDA and CDR2 SQIVND (reference sequence). CDR3 sequence: CATSQDFQETQYF. The CDR3 DNA follows: TGTGCCACCTCACAGGACTTCCAAGAGACCCAGTACTTC.

This chain links TRBV28 with TRBJ2-3; TRBD1 or TRBD2 may be the D gene (5 bases each). CDR1 and CDR2 from the germline V gene are MDHEN and SYDVKM. The ends were cut back, 2 bases at V and 0 bases at J, with 18 bases in the middle. The CDR3 is 18 amino acids. The CDR3 DNA is TGTGCCAGCAGTTTAGGGCGGCAGAGGGGCGGGAGCACAGATACGCAGTATTTT. As protein: CASSLGRQRGGSTDTQYF.

On this clonotype itself: Possible read error: a much larger clone is one base away. This sequence joins TRBV29-1 and TRBJ1-6; D is ambiguous. Trimming shortened V by 6 bases and J by 6 bases, and 15 bases separated the two germline ends. The length of the CDR3 is 14 residues. Germline CDR1 and CDR2: SQVTM and ANQGSEA. As DNA, the CDR3 is TGCAGCGTCATGGACGTTGGATTTAATTCACCCCTCCACTTT. Its translation: CSVMDVGFNSPLHF.

The V gene is TRBV11-2, the J gene TRBJ1-1; no definite D call. From germline, CDR1 is SGHAT and CDR2 FQNNGV. The CDR3 length is 19 residues. The V and J ends lost 0 bases and 4 bases respectively, with 24 bases between them. CDR3 nucleotide sequence: TGTGCCAGCAGCTTAGATCATCTGCTTCGGGCACAAGGAGGCACTGAAGCTTTCTTT. It translates to CASSLDHLLRAQGGTEAFF.

Sample share makes this clonotype large. The chain carries TRBV15 and TRBJ2-3; D is possibly TRBD1 or TRBD2 (5 bases each). Trimming cost V 0 bases and J 9 bases, with 16 bases left between them. Looked up from germline, CDR1 is LNHNV and CDR2 is YYDKDF (reference sequence). The CDR3 is 15 residues long. CDR3 residues: CATSRDRGRVGTQYF. CDR3 nucleotide sequence: TGTGCCACCAGCAGAGATCGGGGCAGGGTTGGGACGCAGTATTTT.

The V gene is TRBV20-1, the J gene TRBJ2-7; D call uncertain. V was clipped by 4 bases and J by 3 bases, with 7 bases between them. The germline V gene has CDR1 DFQATT and CDR2 SNEGSKA (reference sequence). The CDR3 extends over 11 amino acids. This CDR3 is CSATRNYEQYF. The CDR3 DNA reads as TGCAGTGCTACCCGGAACTACGAGCAGTACTTC.